This T cell receptor beta chain comes out of a study of blood T cells in healthy people across ages. Regarding the study as a whole: Older age coincided with a roughly linear decline in TCR beta diversity per million T cells.

Trimming stripped 4 bases from V and 7 bases from J, with 18 bases between. The CDR3 consists of 15 residues. From germline, CDR1 is SGDLS and CDR2 YYNGEE. Details on this clonotype: Its cognate antigen is unknown.

PCR was performed a second time for about 6 to 12 cycles using a sample-barcoded 5' primer and a J-beta primer mix. TCRdb re-called the 5' RACE reads with MiXCR, one entry per CDR3 protein. The table lists roughly 700,000 distinct CDR3 sequences, about half of them singletons, with around 32% in the top ten. The chain couples TRBV9 to TRBJ1-5; D is possibly TRBD1 (5 bases). This clonotype was sampled from a woman aged 55-70 years in good health. The sequenced sample was blood. CDR3 nucleotide sequence: TGTGCCAGCAGCCCCCGCGGTGGCAGGGAGCAGCCCCAGCATTTT. It codes for CASSPRGGREQPQHF.